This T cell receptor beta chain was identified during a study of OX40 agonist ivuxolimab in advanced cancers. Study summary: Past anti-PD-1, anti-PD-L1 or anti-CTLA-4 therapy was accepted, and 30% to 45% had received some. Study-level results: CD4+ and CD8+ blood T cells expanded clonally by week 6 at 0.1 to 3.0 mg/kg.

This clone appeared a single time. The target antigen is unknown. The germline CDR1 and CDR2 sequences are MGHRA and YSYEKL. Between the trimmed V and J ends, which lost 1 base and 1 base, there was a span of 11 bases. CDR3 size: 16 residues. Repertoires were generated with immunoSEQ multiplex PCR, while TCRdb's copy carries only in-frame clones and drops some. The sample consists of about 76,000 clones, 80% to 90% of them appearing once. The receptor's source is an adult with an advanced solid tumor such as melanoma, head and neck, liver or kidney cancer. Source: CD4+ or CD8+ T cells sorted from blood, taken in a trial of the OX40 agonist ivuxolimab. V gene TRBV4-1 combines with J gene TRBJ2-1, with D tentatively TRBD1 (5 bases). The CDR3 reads CASSQGSQGSYNEQFF. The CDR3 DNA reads TGCGCCAGCAGCCAAGGGTCGCAGGGATCCTACAATGAGCAGTTCTTC.